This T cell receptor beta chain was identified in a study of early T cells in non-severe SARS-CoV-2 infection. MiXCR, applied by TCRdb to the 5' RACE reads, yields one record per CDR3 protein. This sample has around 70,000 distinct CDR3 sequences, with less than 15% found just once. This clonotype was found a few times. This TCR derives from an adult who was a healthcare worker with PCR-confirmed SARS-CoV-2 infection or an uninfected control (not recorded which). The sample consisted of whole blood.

The CDR3 loop is CASKTTGGFNEKLFF. The CDR3 DNA reads TGTGCCAGCAAGACGACAGGGGGCTTTAATGAAAAACTGTTTTTT. The genes are TRBV11-2 and TRBJ1-4; 10 nucleotides line up with TRBD1. This CDR3 is built from 15 residues. V gave up 7 bases and J gave up 4 bases; unmatched junction bases: 6. Germline lookup yields CDR1 SGHAT and CDR2 FQNNGV.